Listed here are 9 T cell receptor beta chains from one sample, sequenced in a study of a mutant IDH1 vaccine in newly diagnosed glioma. The antigens of these receptors remain unknown. The time point is: week 23, last vaccination. The investigators gave 300 ug of mutant IDH1 20-mer peptide in each vaccine dose, together with topical imiquimod. Generated by immunoSEQ multiplex PCR, the TCRdb table keeps only in-frame clones and is missing some. The sample lists approximately 62,000 clones, 70% to 90% occurring once. Sequenced material: PBMCs, taken from a glioma patient whose treatment included an IDH1 peptide vaccine. The receptors come from a man aged 25-45 years with glioma.

The V gene is TRBV28, the J gene TRBJ1-6, with 7 bases fitting TRBD1. The V and J ends lost 3 bases and 1 base, in that order; junction bases with no gene match: 6. This CDR3 has 17 residues. Looked up from germline, CDR1 is MDHEN and CDR2 is SYDVKM. For the CDR3, the DNA is TGTGCCAGCAGTTTGAACAGGGGCCTATCCTATAATTCACCCCTCCACTTT. As protein: CASSLNRGLSYNSPLHF.

In its sample, this clone was seen a few times. The V and J genes are TRBV4-1 and TRBJ2-3; D might be TRBD1 (6 bases). The CDR3 spans 16 residues. The germline V gene encodes CDR1 MGHRA and CDR2 YSYEKL. Trimming left V 0 bases short and J 2 bases short, with 12 bases between. CDR3 DNA sequence: TGCGCCAGCAGCCAAGATATGACAGGTTTCACAGATACGCAGTATTTT. Protein: CASSQDMTGFTDTQYF.

CDR3 sequence: CASSRGLNTEAFF. DNA for the CDR3: TGTGCCAGCTCCAGGGGTTTGAACACTGAAGCTTTCTTT. V and J are TRBV6-1 and TRBJ1-1; D may be TRBD1 (6 bases). The CDR3 consists of 13 residues. Germline loops: CDR1 MNHNS, CDR2 SASEGT. V lost 8 bases, J lost 0 bases, and 10 bases lay in between.

The rearrangement joins TRBV10-1 to TRBJ2-7, with 9 bases aligning to TRBD1. The trim removed 3 bases at V and 4 bases at J, leaving 4 bases unmatched. This CDR3 is 14 amino acids long. Germline CDR1 WNHNN, CDR2 SYGVQD (reference sequence). CDR3 sequence: CASSDYRGRYEQYF. DNA for the CDR3: TGCGCCAGCAGTGATTACAGGGGGCGATACGAGCAGTACTTC.

This sequence joins TRBV5-4 and TRBJ1-1; TRBD1 matches at 7 bases. Per germline, CDR1 SGHNT and CDR2 YYREEE (reference sequence). This CDR3 spans 16 amino acids. The V and J ends lost 1 base and 3 bases, in that order; junction bases with no gene match: 9. The CDR3 loop is CASSLRGPLGYTEAFF. The DNA for the CDR3 is TGTGCCAGCAGCTTGAGGGGGCCCCTGGGGTACACTGAAGCTTTCTTT.

DNA of the CDR3: TGTGCCAGCAGCCAAGATTTGGCAGAATTTTACAATGAGCAGTTCTTC. It specifies CASSQDLAEFYNEQFF. The chain uses TRBV4-2 and TRBJ2-1; no definite D call. Between the trimmed V and J ends, which lost 0 bases and 4 bases, there was a span of 13 bases. The CDR3 covers 16 residues. Germline CDR1 reads LGHNA; CDR2 reads YNFKEQ.

The J gene is TRBJ1-1, the V gene TRBV6-1, with no clear D. The CDR3 covers 10 residues. Trimming removed 8 bases from V and 4 bases from J, with 5 bases in between. The germline CDR1 and CDR2 sequences are MNHNS and SASEGT. This CDR3 is CASFRTEAFF. The CDR3 nucleotides read TGTGCCAGCTTCCGCACTGAAGCTTTCTTT.

The V and J genes are TRBV9 and TRBJ1-2; D possibly corresponds to TRBD1 (6 bases). V lost 0 bases, J lost 3 bases, and 6 bases lay in between. The CDR3 loop spans 13 amino acids. Germline CDR1 reads SGDLS; CDR2 reads YYNGEE. The CDR3 nucleotides read TGTGCCAGCAGCGTAGGACAGGACTATGGCTACACCTTC. This sequence encodes CASSVGQDYGYTF.

The chain couples TRBV6-1 to TRBJ2-1, with D possibly TRBD2 on 5 matching bases. The ends were cut back, 1 base at V and 1 base at J, with 11 bases in the middle. The CDR3 is made up of 16 amino acids. Per the germline V gene, CDR1 is MNHNS and CDR2 is SASEGT. CDR3 residues: CASSEVYRGSYNEQFF. The DNA of the CDR3 is TGTGCCAGCAGTGAAGTGTATCGGGGATCCTACAATGAGCAGTTCTTC.